The T cell receptor (beta chain) described here comes from a study of blood T cell repertoires in COVID-19. Turning to the study itself: COVID-19 samples from acute and convalescent phases originated in the United States, Italy and Spain.

Sequencing was performed with immunoSEQ multiplex PCR; in TCRdb, only in-frame clones are kept and a portion is missing. The table lists just over 250,000 clones, around nine tenths of them singletons. The CDR3 runs 13 residues. Trimming removed 5 bases at V and 5 bases at J, with 12 bases between. This clone was recorded a few times. The chain employs TRBV12-3 or TRBV12-4 and TRBJ2-5; D not resolved. This receptor was taken from a man in his forties who had recovered from COVID-19. Sequences were obtained from peripheral blood. CDR3: CASSPQFLETQYF. The CDR3 coding sequence is TGTGCCAGCAGTCCCCAGTTTTTGGAGACCCAGTACTTC.